A selection of T cell receptor beta chains follows, all from one sample in a study of blood T cell repertoires in COVID-19. TCRdb's table, derived via immunoSEQ multiplex PCR, lists solely in-frame clones and lacks some. The data hold 50,000 or so clones, with 65% to 90% observed a single time. Sequenced input: peripheral blood. The origin of the receptors is a man aged 70 or older with acute or convalescent COVID-19. Both conserved end residues are part of each CDR3. A D gene is named only where the DNA matches it firmly. Clone size, where shown, is once, few, many, or a class for clones that have expanded.

CDR3aa	CDR3nt	abundance	d_gene	v_gene	j_gene
CASSFYGQNTEAFF	TGTGCCAGCAGCTTCTACGGACAGAACACTGAAGCTTTCTTT	-	-	TRBV7-2	TRBJ1-1
CASSIRDIQETQYF	TGTGCCAGCAGCATCCGGGACATACAAGAGACCCAGTACTTC	-	-	TRBV3-1/TRBV3-2	TRBJ2-5
CASSPRRAGRLANYGYTF	TGTGCCAGCAGCCCCCGGAGGGCTGGACGGCTAGCTAACTATGGCTACACCTTC	-	-	TRBV21-1	TRBJ1-2
CASSKGARGQPQHF	TGTGCCAGTAGTAAGGGGGCACGCGGTCAGCCCCAGCATTTT	-	TRBD1	TRBV19	TRBJ1-5
CASGGLNTGELFF	TGTGCCAGCGGGGGACTGAACACCGGGGAGCTGTTTTTT	-	-	TRBV6-6	TRBJ2-2
CASTRGGALAYEQYF	TGTGCCAGCACCCGGGGGGGGGCCCTGGCCTACGAGCAGTACTTC	-	TRBD2	TRBV9	TRBJ2-7
CASSQERRHNSPLHF	TGCGCCAGCAGCCAAGAAAGGAGACATAATTCACCCCTCCACTTT	-	-	TRBV4-1	TRBJ1-6
CASSRDRDLNTEAFF	TGTGCCAGCAGCCGGGACAGGGACTTGAACACTGAAGCTTTCTTT	-	TRBD1	TRBV7-2	TRBJ1-1
CSVAQGNQPQHF	TGCAGCGTTGCCCAGGGCAATCAGCCCCAGCATTTT	-	-	TRBV29-1	TRBJ1-5
CASSQDRTDRGKTEAFF	TGCGCCAGCAGCCAAGATCGTACGGACAGGGGAAAAACTGAAGCTTTCTTT	-	TRBD1	TRBV4-1	TRBJ1-1
CASSVAGTGVTEAFF	TGTGCCAGCAGCGTAGCCGGGACAGGGGTCACTGAAGCTTTCTTT	-	TRBD1	TRBV9	TRBJ1-1
CSVEDVQRYTF	TGCAGCGTTGAAGATGTACAGCGCTACACCTTC	-	-	TRBV29-1	TRBJ1-2
CASSLGTGEYNEQFF	TGTGCCAGCAGCTTGGGGACAGGGGAATACAATGAGCAGTTCTTC	-	TRBD1	TRBV5-4	TRBJ2-1
CASSSQDYSDEQFF	TGTGCCAGCAGCTCACAAGACTACTCTGATGAGCAGTTCTTC	-	-	TRBV11-2	TRBJ2-1
CASYSQLNTEAFF	TGTGCCAGTTACAGTCAATTGAACACTGAAGCTTTCTTT	-	-	TRBV7-9	TRBJ1-1
CASTRDLRQGRLYSPLHF	TGTGCCAGCACCCGGGACCTAAGACAGGGAAGGCTTTATTCACCCCTCCACTTT	-	TRBD1	TRBV28	TRBJ1-6
CASSDRGSSYNSPLHF	TGTGCCAGCAGCGACAGGGGCAGCTCCTATAATTCACCCCTCCACTTT	-	TRBD1	TRBV9	TRBJ1-6
CASSRLREGRDTEAFF	TGTGCCAGCAGCCGTTTGAGGGAAGGGAGGGACACTGAAGCTTTCTTT	-	-	TRBV14	TRBJ1-1
CASRSQGLVYGYTF	TGTGCCAGTAGAAGCCAGGGCCTCGTGTATGGCTACACCTTC	-	-	TRBV19	TRBJ1-2
CASSAEAIETQYF	TGCGCCAGCAGCGCAGAGGCAATAGAGACCCAGTACTTC	-	-	TRBV5-1	TRBJ2-5
CASSHQGSGNTIYF	TGTGCCAGCAGCCACCAGGGATCTGGAAACACCATATATTTT	-	-	TRBV16	TRBJ1-3
CASSFSGLYNEQFF	TGTGCCAGCAGTTTTAGCGGACTCTACAATGAGCAGTTCTTC	-	-	TRBV6-5	TRBJ2-1
CASGRAQGGTEAFF	TGTGCCAGCGGCCGAGCACAGGGAGGGACTGAAGCTTTCTTT	-	-	TRBV18	TRBJ1-1
CASSTGATGYYGYTF	TGTGCCAGTAGCACCGGGGCCACAGGGTATTATGGCTACACCTTC	-	-	TRBV19	TRBJ1-2
CAWSNNYEQYF	TGTGCCTGGAGTAACAACTACGAGCAGTACTTC	-	-	TRBV30	TRBJ2-7
CASSLGAAIYEQYF	TGTGCCAGCAGCTTAGGGGCTGCCATCTACGAGCAGTACTTC	few	-	TRBV7-9	TRBJ2-7
CASSRSGADTEAFF	TGTGCCAGCAGCCGATCAGGGGCCGACACTGAAGCTTTCTTT	-	-	TRBV7-8	TRBJ1-1
CASSYSEAQPQHF	TGTGCCAGCAGTTACTCGGAGGCCCAGCCCCAGCATTTT	-	-	TRBV6-2/TRBV6-3	TRBJ1-5
CASSVGQYNEQFF	TGTGCCAGCAGCGTTGGACAGTACAATGAGCAGTTCTTC	-	-	TRBV9	TRBJ2-1